One and the same sample provided the 23 T cell receptor beta chains below, sequenced in a study of blood T cell repertoires in COVID-19. Only in-frame clones appear in the TCRdb table, and some are missing; sequencing was by immunoSEQ multiplex PCR. The sample gives 310,000 or so clones, approximately 83% of which show up once; about 2.2% is in the top ten. Material: peripheral blood. All receptors come from a woman in her 30s who had recovered from COVID-19.

The chain links TRBV2 to TRBJ2-7; a possible D gene is TRBD1 (5 bases). Germline CDR1 SNHLY, CDR2 FYNNEI. V lost 6 bases and J 1 base, leaving 10 bases between the germline ends. The CDR3 covers 13 residues. Written as DNA, the CDR3 is TGTGCCAGCAGCCCTGACAGTTCCTACGAGCAGTACTTC. It encodes CASSPDSSYEQYF.

CDR3 DNA: TGTGCCAGCAGCTTGGGGGACAGTTTCATACCTCTCTCTGACGAGCAGTACTTC. Translated: CASSLGDSFIPLSDEQYF. V gene TRBV5-5 combines with J gene TRBJ2-7; the match to TRBD1 covers 7 bases. Germline-derived CDR1 and CDR2 are SGHKS and YYEKEE (reference sequence). CDR3 length equals 18 residues. V lost 0 bases, J lost 5 bases, and 17 bases stayed unmatched.

The CDR3 here is CASRPGGLVYGYTF. CDR3 nucleotides: TGTGCCAGCAGGCCCGGAGGTTTGGTCTATGGCTACACCTTC. The genes are TRBV27 and TRBJ1-2; D uncertain. CDR3 length: 14 amino acids. V was trimmed by 6 bases and J by 4 bases, leaving 15 bases between them. CDR1 is MNHEY, CDR2 SMNVEV, per germline (reference sequence).

This clone was observed a single time. The CDR3 reads CASSLAQGAQANYGYTF. DNA of the CDR3: TGCGCCAGCAGCTTGGCTCAGGGGGCTCAAGCCAACTATGGCTACACCTTC. The chain links TRBV5-1 to TRBJ1-2, with 8 bases lining up with TRBD1. Trimming took 0 bases from V and 2 from J; bases not matched to a gene: 9. This CDR3 is built from 17 residues. From germline, CDR1 is SGHRS and CDR2 YFSETQ.

This chain joins TRBV6-5 and TRBJ1-1; D not certain. The CDR3 consists of 15 residues. Germline V gene lookup returns CDR1 MNHEY and CDR2 SVGAGI. V lost 6 bases, J lost 1 base, and 15 bases lay in between. Here the CDR3 reads CASSLLERANTEAFF. The CDR3, as DNA: TGTGCCAGCAGCCTCCTGGAGCGTGCGAACACTGAAGCTTTCTTT.

The rearrangement links TRBV5-4 to TRBJ1-2, with TRBD1 as a possible D gene (5 bases). There are 16 residues in the CDR3. CDR1 is SGHNT and CDR2 is YYREEE in the germline V gene (reference sequence). Trimming shortened V by 4 bases and J by 4 bases, and 20 bases separated the two germline ends. The CDR3 nucleotides are TGTGCCAGCAGCCCGGGACTGCACAAGACTTCCTATGGCTACACCTTC. As protein: CASSPGLHKTSYGYTF.

The J gene is TRBJ2-7, the V gene TRBV5-6; no reliable D call. V was pared by 4 bases and J by 2 bases, with 13 bases between. The CDR3 is 14 amino acids. Per germline, CDR1 SGHDT and CDR2 YYEEEE. DNA for the CDR3: TGTGCCAGCAGCCTGTTCGCCGCGCCCTACGAGCAGTACTTC. Translated, it gives CASSLFAAPYEQYF.

This chain connects TRBV10-2 to TRBJ2-7; no definite D call. Trimming cost V 2 bases and J 5 bases, with 4 bases left between them. Germline V gene lookup returns CDR1 WSHSY and CDR2 SAAADI. The CDR3 is made up of 11 amino acids. The CDR3 is CASSEGHEQYF. CDR3 bases: TGCGCCAGCAGTGAGGGGCACGAGCAGTACTTC.

Concerning this clone: Other DNA sequences in this specimen translate into the identical CDR3. The J gene is TRBJ2-3, the V gene TRBV9, with D possibly TRBD1 on 6 matching bases. The CDR3 extends over 14 amino acids. The V gene's germline CDR1 is SGDLS and CDR2 YYNGEE. V lost 2 bases, J lost 1 base, and 8 bases lay in between. CDR3 sequence: CASSVGGRTDTQYF. The CDR3 coding sequence is TGTGCCAGCAGCGTTGGGGGCCGCACAGATACGCAGTATTTT.

This chain joins TRBV4-2 and TRBJ2-7, with TRBD1 as a possible D gene (6 bases). Trimming left V 1 base short and J 2 bases short, with 6 bases between. Germline loops: CDR1 LGHNA, CDR2 YNFKEQ. The CDR3 is 13 amino acids. The CDR3 loop is CASSQAGAYEQYF. The CDR3 bases are TGTGCCAGCAGCCAAGCAGGGGCCTACGAGCAGTACTTC.

The chain combines TRBV9 with TRBJ2-5; D is perhaps TRBD2 (6 bases). The germline CDR1 and CDR2 sequences are SGDLS and YYNGEE. This CDR3 is 13 amino acids long. V was trimmed by 0 bases and J by 5 bases, leaving 8 bases between them. This CDR3 reads CASSVAGVETQYF. As DNA, the CDR3 is TGTGCCAGCAGCGTAGCGGGAGTGGAGACCCAGTACTTC.

The chain carries TRBV19 and TRBJ1-2, with D uncertain. CDR1 LNHDA and CDR2 SQIVND come from the germline V gene (reference sequence). V lost 6 bases to trimming and J lost 8 bases, with 7 bases between them. This CDR3 spans 10 amino acids. Here the CDR3 DNA reads TGTGCCAGTAGGGGCTGGGGCTACACCTTC. Encoded protein: CASRGWGYTF.

The chain uses TRBV5-6 and TRBJ2-5; 10 bases match TRBD1. This CDR3 has 15 residues. Germline V gives CDR1 SGHDT, CDR2 YYEEEE. Trimming at V came to 1 base and at J to 5 bases, leaving 5 bases not matched to a gene. The CDR3 DNA is TGTGCCAGCAGCTTGCGGACAGGGGGGTCGGAGACCCAGTACTTC. This gives the protein CASSLRTGGSETQYF.

The rearrangement links TRBV30 to TRBJ1-4; TRBD1 might be the D (6 bases). The germline V gene has CDR1 GTSNPN and CDR2 SVGIG (reference sequence). CDR3 size: 15 residues. Trimming removed 6 bases from V and 8 bases from J, with 22 bases in between. The DNA for the CDR3 is TGTGCCTGCCAACCCAGGCCCCGGGACAAAGAAAAACTGTTTTTT. It codes for CACQPRPRDKEKLFF.

This chain joins TRBV19 and TRBJ2-1; 10 nucleotides agree with TRBD1. With V trimmed by 3 bases and J by 6 bases, 5 bases remained unmatched. This CDR3 contains 15 residues. CDR1 and CDR2 from the germline V gene are LNHDA and SQIVND (reference sequence). The DNA for the CDR3 is TGTGCCAGTAGTATCTGGGACAGGGGAGTCAATGAGCAGTTCTTC. Encoded protein: CASSIWDRGVNEQFF.

This rearrangement joins TRBV11-2 to TRBJ2-3, with 12 bases matching TRBD2. J was trimmed by 5 bases and V by 5 bases; bases with no gene match: 8. This CDR3 has 16 residues. Germline CDR1 is SGHAT and CDR2 is FQNNGV. CDR3 residues: CASSVLAGGKGDTQYF. The CDR3 bases are TGTGCCAGCAGCGTCCTAGCGGGGGGGAAGGGAGATACGCAGTATTTT.

This chain uses TRBV27 with TRBJ1-2; D remains unclear. Trimming shortened V by 6 bases and J by 0 bases, and 17 bases separated the two germline ends. There are 16 residues in the CDR3. CDR1 is MNHEY, CDR2 SMNVEV, per germline (reference sequence). The chain's CDR3 is CASRDPLDGANYGYTF. The CDR3 nucleotides read TGTGCCAGCAGAGACCCACTAGACGGAGCTAACTATGGCTACACCTTC.

The chain joins TRBV5-6 to TRBJ2-1; TRBD2 matches at 12 bases. Trimming cost V 4 bases and J 5 bases; bases outside gene matches: 7. CDR3 length: 16 amino acids. The germline gives CDR1 SGHDT, CDR2 YYEEEE. The CDR3 DNA is TGTGCCAGCAGCGGACCTAGCGGGGGGGCCCACAATGAGCAGTTCTTC. It codes for CASSGPSGGAHNEQFF.

The V gene is TRBV9, the J gene TRBJ1-1; 8 nucleotides line up with TRBD1. Trimming at V came to 8 bases and at J to 4 bases, leaving 16 bases not matched to a gene. From germline, CDR1 is SGDLS and CDR2 YYNGEE. CDR3 length: 16 residues. CDR3 sequence: CARTWDRLLGGTEAFF. The CDR3 region has the DNA TGTGCCAGGACCTGGGACAGGCTACTCGGCGGCACTGAAGCTTTCTTT.

The chain employs TRBV11-2 and TRBJ1-5; D unclear. V was cut by 4 bases and J by 3 bases, with 13 bases left in between. The germline V gene encodes CDR1 SGHAT and CDR2 FQNNGV. CDR3 size: 15 residues. Here the CDR3 DNA reads TGTGCCAGCAGCTCGGAGGGTAGCTTCAATCAGCCCCAGCATTTT. Residues: CASSSEGSFNQPQHF.

The chain recombines TRBV6-5 with TRBJ2-5; D unclear. The CDR3 extends over 13 amino acids. From germline, CDR1 is MNHEY and CDR2 SVGAGI. Deletions cut 4 bases from V and 3 bases from J, with 9 bases between. Here the CDR3 reads CASSSAVKETQYF. The DNA of the CDR3 is TGTGCCAGCAGTTCTGCGGTGAAAGAGACCCAGTACTTC.

This chain links TRBV5-1 with TRBJ2-7; 14 bases map to TRBD2. V shed 3 bases and J 2 bases; nucleotides not matched to a gene: 10. The CDR3 runs 18 residues. Per germline, CDR1 SGHRS and CDR2 YFSETQ. CDR3 in DNA: TGCGCCAGCAGCTCCACTGTGACTAGCGGGAGGGCCACCTACGAGCAGTACTTC. This encodes CASSSTVTSGRATYEQYF. Full variable domain (outside the CDR3, taken from reference TRBV5-1 and TRBJ2-7): KAGVTQTPRYLIKTRGQQVTLSCSPISGHRSVSWYQQTPGQGLQFLFEYFSETQRNKGNFPGRFSGRQFSNSRSEMNVSTLELGDSALYLCASSSTVTSGRATYEQYFGPGTRLTVT.

This sequence joins TRBV24-1 and TRBJ2-1; perhaps TRBD2 as D (5 bases). V lost 1 base, J lost 0 bases, and 15 bases lay in between. Germline V gene lookup returns CDR1 KGHDR and CDR2 SFDVKD. The CDR3 is 18 residues long. The CDR3 is CATSDLVERGSSYNEQFF. In nucleotides, the CDR3 is TGTGCCACCAGTGATTTAGTGGAACGGGGAAGCTCCTACAATGAGCAGTTCTTC.